The T cell receptor beta chain described here comes from a study of blood T cell repertoires in COVID-19. The method was immunoSEQ multiplex PCR; TCRdb's version includes in-frame clones alone and lacks a portion of them. The data show roughly 250,000 clones, just over 90% seen once. J was trimmed by 8 bases and V by 7 bases; bases with no gene match: 12. Germline V gives CDR1 MNHEY, CDR2 SVGAGI. CDR3 length: 14 amino acids. This receptor was obtained from a woman in her late teens or twenties who had recovered from COVID-19. The sequencing input was PBMCs or T cells enriched from blood (not recorded which). The chain combines TRBV6-5 with TRBJ1-2, with TRBD1 matching over 8 bases. The CDR3: CASTLRQGSGGYTF. CDR3 coding DNA: TGTGCCAGCACCTTGAGACAGGGGTCCGGCGGCTACACCTTC.